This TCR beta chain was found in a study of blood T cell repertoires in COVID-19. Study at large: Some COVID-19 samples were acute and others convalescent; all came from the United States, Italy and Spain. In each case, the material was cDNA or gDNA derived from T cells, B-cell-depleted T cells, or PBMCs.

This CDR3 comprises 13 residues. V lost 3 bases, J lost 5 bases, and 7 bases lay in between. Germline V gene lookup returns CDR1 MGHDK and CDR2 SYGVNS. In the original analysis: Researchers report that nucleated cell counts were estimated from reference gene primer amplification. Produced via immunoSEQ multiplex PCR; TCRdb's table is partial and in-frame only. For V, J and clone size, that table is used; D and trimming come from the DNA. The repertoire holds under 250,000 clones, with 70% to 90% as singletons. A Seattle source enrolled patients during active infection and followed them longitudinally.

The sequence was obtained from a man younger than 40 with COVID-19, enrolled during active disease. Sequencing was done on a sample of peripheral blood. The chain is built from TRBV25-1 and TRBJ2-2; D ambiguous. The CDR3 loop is CASSEQSTGELFF. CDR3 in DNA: TGTGCCAGCAGTGAGCAGTCGACCGGGGAGCTGTTTTTT.